Listed below are T cell receptor beta chains from one sample, sequenced in a study of T cells after yellow fever vaccination. TCRdb reprocessed the 5' RACE reads via MiXCR and lists one record per CDR3 protein. The sample shows 400,000 to 450,000 distinct CDR3 sequences, approximately 18% of them seen only once. The sample in question was PBMCs, obtained before the yellow fever booster vaccination. The receptors here all came from a man younger than 35 who received the YFV17D yellow fever vaccine. The CDR3 runs from the conserved cysteine through the conserved F or W. The order of the fields is J gene, D gene, V gene, clone size, CDR3 protein, CDR3 DNA. A D gene is named only where the DNA matches it firmly. Not every row has a clone size; where given, it reads once, few, many or a size class.

j_call: TRBJ2-5
d_call: TRBD1
v_call: TRBV7-9
clone_size: NA
cdr3_aa: CASSFGTGVETQYF
cdr3_nt: TGTGCCAGCAGCTTTGGGACAGGGGTGGAGACCCAGTACTTC

j_call: TRBJ2-1
d_call: TRBD1
v_call: TRBV20-1
clone_size: NA
cdr3_aa: CSATTFTGEHYNEQFF
cdr3_nt: TGCAGTGCTACCACTTTTACAGGGGAACATTACAATGAGCAGTTCTTC

j_call: TRBJ1-4
d_call: TRBD1
v_call: TRBV12-3/TRBV12-4
clone_size: few
cdr3_aa: CASSKGQRNEKLFF
cdr3_nt: TGTGCCAGCAGTAAGGGACAGAGAAATGAAAAACTGTTTTTT

j_call: TRBJ2-5
d_call: TRBD2
v_call: TRBV7-9
clone_size: few
cdr3_aa: CASSPPGDSGVKETQYF
cdr3_nt: TGTGCCAGCAGCCCCCCTGGGGATAGCGGGGTAAAAGAGACCCAGTACTTC

j_call: TRBJ2-1
d_call: TRBD1
v_call: TRBV29-1
clone_size: few
cdr3_aa: CSTGQGPYNEQFF
cdr3_nt: TGCAGCACCGGACAGGGACCCTACAATGAGCAGTTCTTC

j_call: TRBJ2-7
d_call: NA
v_call: TRBV5-1
clone_size: NA
cdr3_aa: CASSIYREQYF
cdr3_nt: TGCGCCAGCAGTATCTATCGGGAGCAGTACTTC

j_call: TRBJ2-5
d_call: NA
v_call: TRBV7-6
clone_size: NA
cdr3_aa: CASSTLTLQETQYF
cdr3_nt: TGTGCCAGCAGCACTCTAACTCTACAAGAGACCCAGTACTTC

j_call: TRBJ1-5
d_call: NA
v_call: TRBV12-3/TRBV12-4
clone_size: NA
cdr3_aa: CASRGLGAGYQPQHF
cdr3_nt: TGTGCCAGCAGGGGGTTGGGGGCCGGCTATCAGCCCCAGCATTTT

j_call: TRBJ2-5
d_call: NA
v_call: TRBV10-3
clone_size: few
cdr3_aa: CAISNRRGQETQYF
cdr3_nt: TGTGCCATCAGTAACCGGAGGGGGCAGGAGACCCAGTACTTC

j_call: TRBJ2-7
d_call: NA
v_call: TRBV28
clone_size: few
cdr3_aa: CASRVGRAYEQYF
cdr3_nt: TGTGCCAGCAGGGTCGGCAGGGCCTACGAGCAGTACTTC

j_call: TRBJ1-1
d_call: NA
v_call: TRBV4-1
clone_size: NA
cdr3_aa: CASSQEDRKKAFF
cdr3_nt: TGCGCCAGCAGCCAAGAAGACAGAAAAAAAGCTTTCTTT

j_call: TRBJ1-5
d_call: NA
v_call: TRBV7-2
clone_size: many
cdr3_aa: CASSLTGTNNQPQHF
cdr3_nt: TGTGCCAGCAGCCTCACCGGGACAAACAATCAGCCCCAGCATTTT

j_call: TRBJ2-3
d_call: NA
v_call: TRBV29-1
clone_size: many
cdr3_aa: CSVEDKGRASTDTQYF
cdr3_nt: TGCAGCGTTGAAGATAAGGGACGCGCTAGCACAGATACGCAGTATTTT

j_call: TRBJ2-7
d_call: TRBD1
v_call: TRBV29-1
clone_size: NA
cdr3_aa: CSVEDQQGTYEQYF
cdr3_nt: TGCAGCGTTGAAGATCAACAGGGGACCTACGAGCAGTACTTC

j_call: TRBJ2-2
d_call: TRBD1
v_call: TRBV5-1
clone_size: many
cdr3_aa: CASSEDRVDTGELFF
cdr3_nt: TGCGCCAGCAGCGAGGACAGGGTGGACACCGGGGAGCTGTTTTTT

j_call: TRBJ2-3
d_call: NA
v_call: TRBV2
clone_size: NA
cdr3_aa: CARGGRTDTQYF
cdr3_nt: TGTGCCAGGGGGGGCCGCACAGATACGCAGTATTTT

j_call: TRBJ2-7
d_call: NA
v_call: TRBV11-2
clone_size: NA
cdr3_aa: CASSSLAGMGPTGQYF
cdr3_nt: TGTGCCAGCAGCTCCCTCGCCGGGATGGGGCCCACAGGGCAGTACTTC

j_call: TRBJ2-1
d_call: TRBD2
v_call: TRBV20-1
clone_size: many
cdr3_aa: CSATTSGANEQFF
cdr3_nt: TGCAGTGCAACGACTAGCGGAGCGAATGAGCAGTTCTTC

j_call: TRBJ2-1
d_call: TRBD1
v_call: TRBV27
clone_size: NA
cdr3_aa: CASRRQGANEQFF
cdr3_nt: TGTGCCAGCAGAAGACAGGGGGCTAATGAGCAGTTCTTC

j_call: TRBJ2-7
d_call: TRBD2
v_call: TRBV5-1
clone_size: NA
cdr3_aa: CASSLPGLAVVNEQYF
cdr3_nt: TGCGCCAGCAGCTTGCCGGGACTAGCGGTAGTCAACGAGCAGTACTTC

j_call: TRBJ2-3
d_call: TRBD2
v_call: TRBV4-3
clone_size: few
cdr3_aa: CASSQDKRRAGGPLDTQYF
cdr3_nt: TGCGCCAGCAGCCAAGATAAACGGCGAGCGGGGGGGCCTTTAGATACGCAGTATTTT

j_call: TRBJ2-2
d_call: TRBD2
v_call: TRBV7-6
clone_size: many
cdr3_aa: CASSLISSGPSDTGELFF
cdr3_nt: TGTGCCAGCAGCTTAATATCTAGCGGACCCTCGGACACCGGGGAGCTGTTTTTT

j_call: TRBJ2-1
d_call: NA
v_call: TRBV2
clone_size: few
cdr3_aa: CASSERAISSYNEQFF
cdr3_nt: TGTGCCAGCAGTGAGAGGGCCATTAGCTCCTACAATGAGCAGTTCTTC

j_call: TRBJ2-4
d_call: NA
v_call: TRBV4-2
clone_size: NA
cdr3_aa: CASSQVVGVSKNIQYF
cdr3_nt: TGTGCCAGCAGCCAAGTTGTTGGGGTCTCCAAAAACATTCAGTACTTC

j_call: TRBJ2-7
d_call: NA
v_call: TRBV7-2
clone_size: NA
cdr3_aa: CASSPWAEGYEQYF
cdr3_nt: TGTGCCAGCAGCCCCTGGGCAGAAGGCTACGAGCAGTACTTC

j_call: TRBJ2-3
d_call: NA
v_call: TRBV12-3/TRBV12-4
clone_size: few
cdr3_aa: CASSAQPGTDTQYF
cdr3_nt: TGTGCCAGCAGTGCCCAGCCAGGCACAGATACGCAGTATTTT

j_call: TRBJ2-1
d_call: NA
v_call: TRBV7-9
clone_size: NA
cdr3_aa: CASSLVQAYNEQFF
cdr3_nt: TGTGCCAGCAGCTTAGTACAGGCGTACAATGAGCAGTTCTTC

j_call: TRBJ1-1
d_call: NA
v_call: TRBV5-6
clone_size: NA
cdr3_aa: CASSLTGWGTEAFF
cdr3_nt: TGTGCCAGCAGCTTGACAGGGTGGGGCACTGAAGCTTTCTTT

j_call: TRBJ2-7
d_call: NA
v_call: TRBV7-2
clone_size: many
cdr3_aa: CASSSFPYEQYF
cdr3_nt: TGTGCCAGCAGCTCCTTTCCCTACGAGCAGTACTTC

j_call: TRBJ1-5
d_call: NA
v_call: TRBV5-5
clone_size: NA
cdr3_aa: CASSTRGVQPQHF
cdr3_nt: TGTGCCAGCAGCACCAGGGGTGTTCAGCCCCAGCATTTT

j_call: TRBJ1-2
d_call: TRBD1
v_call: TRBV5-4
clone_size: few
cdr3_aa: CASSLGGRPGDGYTF
cdr3_nt: TGTGCCAGCAGCTTAGGGGGCAGGCCGGGAGATGGCTACACCTTC

j_call: TRBJ2-5
d_call: TRBD2
v_call: TRBV6-5
clone_size: NA
cdr3_aa: CASSQGLAGEQETQYF
cdr3_nt: TGTGCCAGCAGTCAAGGACTAGCGGGGGAACAAGAGACCCAGTACTTC

j_call: TRBJ2-1
d_call: TRBD1
v_call: TRBV7-2
clone_size: few
cdr3_aa: CASSSLQGGFYNEQFF
cdr3_nt: TGTGCCAGCAGCTCATTACAGGGGGGTTTTTACAATGAGCAGTTCTTC

j_call: TRBJ2-4
d_call: TRBD2
v_call: TRBV4-3
clone_size: NA
cdr3_aa: CASSHRLAGGSGLSKNIQYF
cdr3_nt: TGCGCCAGCAGCCACAGACTAGCGGGGGGGTCGGGTTTATCCAAAAACATTCAGTACTTC

j_call: TRBJ2-3
d_call: NA
v_call: TRBV11-3
clone_size: NA
cdr3_aa: CASSLGWRGPGTDTQYF
cdr3_nt: TGTGCCAGCAGCTTAGGGTGGCGGGGGCCTGGCACAGATACGCAGTATTTT

j_call: TRBJ1-4
d_call: NA
v_call: TRBV10-3
clone_size: few
cdr3_aa: CAISNSKGTTNEKLFF
cdr3_nt: TGTGCCATCAGTAATTCTAAAGGGACAACTAATGAAAAACTGTTTTTT

j_call: TRBJ2-1
d_call: TRBD2
v_call: TRBV9
clone_size: NA
cdr3_aa: CASSVTGGVYNEQFF
cdr3_nt: TGTGCCAGCAGCGTAACGGGGGGTGTATACAATGAGCAGTTCTTC

j_call: TRBJ2-2
d_call: NA
v_call: TRBV12-3/TRBV12-4
clone_size: few
cdr3_aa: CASSLWGTGELFF
cdr3_nt: TGTGCCAGCAGTTTGTGGGGGACCGGGGAGCTGTTTTTT

j_call: TRBJ2-5
d_call: TRBD2
v_call: TRBV18
clone_size: NA
cdr3_aa: CASSPKVLAGGLQETQYF
cdr3_nt: TGTGCCAGCTCACCGAAGGTTCTAGCGGGGGGCCTCCAAGAGACCCAGTACTTC

j_call: TRBJ1-5
d_call: NA
v_call: TRBV20-1
clone_size: few
cdr3_aa: CSASGGNQPQHF
cdr3_nt: TGCAGTGCTAGCGGGGGGAATCAGCCCCAGCATTTT

j_call: TRBJ1-4
d_call: NA
v_call: TRBV6-5
clone_size: few
cdr3_aa: CASSYLGEKLFF
cdr3_nt: TGTGCCAGCAGTTATTTGGGTGAAAAACTGTTTTTT

j_call: TRBJ1-5
d_call: NA
v_call: TRBV20-1
clone_size: NA
cdr3_aa: CSARGGDYSNQPQHF
cdr3_nt: TGCAGTGCGAGGGGGGGGGATTATAGCAATCAGCCCCAGCATTTT

j_call: TRBJ1-2
d_call: NA
v_call: TRBV29-1
clone_size: few
cdr3_aa: CSVDSYGYTF
cdr3_nt: TGCAGCGTCGACAGCTATGGCTACACCTTC

j_call: TRBJ2-7
d_call: NA
v_call: TRBV4-3
clone_size: NA
cdr3_aa: CASSQDRIGEDEQYF
cdr3_nt: TGCGCCAGCAGCCAAGATCGGATAGGGGAGGACGAGCAGTACTTC

j_call: TRBJ1-2
d_call: NA
v_call: TRBV7-2
clone_size: few
cdr3_aa: CASSPDRRSYGYTF
cdr3_nt: TGTGCCAGCAGCCCCGACAGGCGTAGCTATGGCTACACCTTC

j_call: TRBJ1-4
d_call: NA
v_call: TRBV7-9
clone_size: NA
cdr3_aa: CATQTVRDNEKLFF
cdr3_nt: TGTGCCACCCAGACGGTCCGGGATAATGAAAAACTGTTTTTT

j_call: TRBJ2-5
d_call: NA
v_call: TRBV4-1
clone_size: NA
cdr3_aa: CASSQMVRGTKETQYF
cdr3_nt: TGCGCCAGCAGCCAGATGGTTCGGGGGACCAAAGAGACCCAGTACTTC

j_call: TRBJ2-5
d_call: NA
v_call: TRBV5-6
clone_size: few
cdr3_aa: CASSGTASGAQYF
cdr3_nt: TGTGCCAGCAGTGGGACTGCCTCAGGGGCCCAGTACTTC

j_call: TRBJ2-2
d_call: NA
v_call: TRBV7-2
clone_size: few
cdr3_aa: CASSLAGGHTGELFF
cdr3_nt: TGTGCCAGCAGCTTAGCGGGGGGGCATACCGGGGAGCTGTTTTTT

j_call: TRBJ2-5
d_call: NA
v_call: TRBV20-1
clone_size: few
cdr3_aa: CSASTPQKETQYF
cdr3_nt: TGCAGTGCTAGTACGCCCCAGAAAGAGACCCAGTACTTC

j_call: TRBJ1-2
d_call: NA
v_call: TRBV7-9
clone_size: few
cdr3_aa: CASSYGSLNYGYTF
cdr3_nt: TGTGCCAGCAGCTACGGCAGCCTTAACTATGGCTACACCTTC

j_call: TRBJ1-1
d_call: NA
v_call: TRBV3-1
clone_size: few
cdr3_aa: CASTPLGGTEAFF
cdr3_nt: TGTGCCAGCACACCCTTAGGGGGCACTGAAGCTTTCTTT

j_call: TRBJ2-7
d_call: NA
v_call: TRBV11-2
clone_size: few
cdr3_aa: CASSFSVRNAYEQYF
cdr3_nt: TGTGCCAGCAGCTTTAGCGTCCGGAACGCCTACGAGCAGTACTTC

j_call: TRBJ2-3
d_call: TRBD2
v_call: TRBV4-1
clone_size: NA
cdr3_aa: CASSLTVGTSGLYTQYF
cdr3_nt: TGCGCCAGCAGCCTAACGGTGGGGACTAGCGGTTTGTATACGCAGTATTTT

j_call: TRBJ2-2
d_call: NA
v_call: TRBV5-6
clone_size: NA
cdr3_aa: CASSGETRGGELFF
cdr3_nt: TGTGCCAGCAGCGGGGAGACCCGGGGCGGGGAGCTGTTTTTT